This passage covers 13 T cell receptor beta chains from one sample sequenced in a study of cytomegalovirus exposure and HLA in healthy donors. TCRdb keeps only in-frame clones here, not all; method: immunoSEQ multiplex PCR. The sample shows more than 70,000 clones, about 94% of them seen only once. Sequencing was done on a sample of PBMCs. All receptors come from a woman under 30 in good health and CMV-seronegative.

The chain couples TRBV4-2 to TRBJ2-1; 11 nucleotides agree with TRBD2. The length of the CDR3 is 15 residues. Germline CDR1 reads LGHNA; CDR2 reads YNFKEQ. V was clipped by 0 bases and J by 6 bases; unmatched bases: 1. The CDR3 nucleotides read TGTGCCAGCAGCCAAGATAGCGGGGGGGCCAATGAGCAGTTCTTC. It encodes CASSQDSGGANEQFF.

V and J are TRBV5-6 and TRBJ1-1; possible D gene TRBD1, 5 bases. CDR3 size: 14 residues. Trimming removed 0 bases from V and 6 bases from J, with 12 bases in between. Germline-derived CDR1 and CDR2 are SGHDT and YYEEEE. The CDR3 sequence is CASSLDTWGPEAFF. The CDR3 coding sequence is TGTGCCAGCAGCTTGGATACATGGGGCCCTGAAGCTTTCTTT.

V and J are TRBV7-9 and TRBJ1-1, with D perhaps matching TRBD1 (6 bases). CDR3 length: 13 residues. CDR1 SEHNR and CDR2 FQNEAQ come from the germline V gene (reference sequence). Trimming removed 1 base at V and 7 bases at J, with 10 bases between. DNA for the CDR3: TGTGCCAGCAGCTTAGGGGCAGGGGTTGAAGCTTTCTTT. Its protein product is CASSLGAGVEAFF.

The genes are TRBV7-8 and TRBJ2-7; D may be TRBD1 (5 bases). The CDR3 sequence is 14 residues long. The ends were cut back, 1 base at V and 5 bases at J, with 12 bases in the middle. The germline V gene has CDR1 SGHVS and CDR2 FQNEAQ. CDR3 in amino acids: CASSLVAGNNEQYF. CDR3 in DNA: TGTGCCAGCAGCTTAGTGGCAGGGAATAACGAGCAGTACTTC.

V is TRBV27 and J is TRBJ2-5; 13 bases map to TRBD2. CDR1 and CDR2 (germline): MNHEY, SMNVEV (reference sequence). J gave up 3 bases and V 1 base, and 5 bases lay outside the gene matches. The CDR3 length is 17 residues. The CDR3 loop is CASSLYWTSGSKETQYF. CDR3 nucleotides: TGTGCCAGCAGTTTATATTGGACTAGCGGGAGTAAAGAGACCCAGTACTTC.

The V gene is TRBV28, the J gene TRBJ2-1; 7 bases agree with TRBD2. Trimming took 5 bases from V and 6 from J; bases not matched to a gene: 10. The germline CDR1 and CDR2 sequences are MDHEN and SYDVKM. This CDR3 has 15 residues. The CDR3 spells CASSIYFGGTNEQFF. CDR3 DNA sequence: TGTGCCAGCAGTATCTACTTCGGGGGGACCAATGAGCAGTTCTTC.

The V and J genes are TRBV4-1 and TRBJ2-5; 11 bases align to TRBD2. Germline CDR1 reads MGHRA; CDR2 reads YSYEKL. Trimming at V came to 1 base and at J to 4 bases, leaving 11 bases not matched to a gene. The CDR3 is 18 residues long. The CDR3: CASSQVWLAGGGGETQYF. The DNA of the CDR3 is TGCGCCAGCAGCCAAGTTTGGCTAGCGGGGGGCGGGGGAGAGACCCAGTACTTC.

This chain connects TRBV27 to TRBJ1-2, with 7 positions matching TRBD1. This CDR3 is 15 amino acids long. CDR1 and CDR2 from the germline V gene are MNHEY and SMNVEV (reference sequence). V was pared by 5 bases and J by 8 bases, with 14 bases of the junction left unmatched. The CDR3 protein is CASSGEGGGVKGYTF. The CDR3 DNA is TGTGCCAGCAGTGGAGAAGGGGGCGGCGTTAAAGGCTACACCTTC.

The chain joins TRBV5-3 to TRBJ1-5; D is ambiguous. TRBV5-3 is marked as an open reading frame, function uncertain. V lost 3 bases and J 7 bases, leaving 8 bases between the germline ends. CDR3 size: 12 residues. DNA of the CDR3: TGTGCCAGAAGCTCCCAAAAACAGCCCCAGCATTTT. This codes for CARSSQKQPQHF.

This clone was seen once. This sequence joins TRBV6-6 and TRBJ1-1, with TRBD1 as a possible D gene (6 bases). Germline CDR1 and CDR2: MNHNY and SVGAGI (reference sequence). Trimming stripped 4 bases from V and 1 base from J, with 10 bases between. This CDR3 spans 14 amino acids. The CDR3 sequence is CASSFTGRNTEAFF. DNA for the CDR3: TGTGCCAGCAGTTTTACAGGGAGGAACACTGAAGCTTTCTTT.

This clone was picked up one time. The genes are TRBV19 and TRBJ1-4; 7 nucleotides match TRBD1. Germline loops: CDR1 LNHDA, CDR2 SQIVND (reference sequence). V gave up 7 bases and J gave up 4 bases; unmatched junction bases: 18. The CDR3 has 18 amino acids. CDR3 DNA: TGTGCCAGTACCAAGCGTTGGGGCAGGGGGGACAGTAATGAAAAACTGTTTTTT. Protein sequence: CASTKRWGRGDSNEKLFF. Variable domain in full (rest from reference TRBV19 and TRBJ1-4): DGGITQSPKYLFRKEGQNVTLSCEQNLNHDAMYWYRQDPGQGLRLIYYSQIVNDFQKGDIAEGYSVSREKKESFPLTVTSAQKNPTAFYLCASTKRWGRGDSNEKLFFGSGTQLSVL.

The chain has TRBV27 and TRBJ1-1, with D perhaps matching TRBD1 (5 bases). CDR3 length: 14 amino acids. Germline CDR1 reads MNHEY; CDR2 reads SMNVEV (reference sequence). V was trimmed by 2 bases and J by 2 bases, leaving 9 bases between them. The CDR3 spells CASSLGGINTEAFF. The CDR3 DNA sequence: TGTGCCAGCAGTTTAGGGGGGATAAACACTGAAGCTTTCTTT.

The chain combines TRBV10-3 with TRBJ2-6, with 11 bases that match TRBD1. Germline loops: CDR1 ENHRY, CDR2 SYGVKD. The CDR3 spans 16 residues. V dropped 10 bases and J dropped 2; count of bases not matched to a gene: 7. CDR3 DNA: TGTGCCACTGGACAGGGGGCGAGGGCTGGGGCCAACGTCCTGACTTTC. Its translation is CATGQGARAGANVLTF.